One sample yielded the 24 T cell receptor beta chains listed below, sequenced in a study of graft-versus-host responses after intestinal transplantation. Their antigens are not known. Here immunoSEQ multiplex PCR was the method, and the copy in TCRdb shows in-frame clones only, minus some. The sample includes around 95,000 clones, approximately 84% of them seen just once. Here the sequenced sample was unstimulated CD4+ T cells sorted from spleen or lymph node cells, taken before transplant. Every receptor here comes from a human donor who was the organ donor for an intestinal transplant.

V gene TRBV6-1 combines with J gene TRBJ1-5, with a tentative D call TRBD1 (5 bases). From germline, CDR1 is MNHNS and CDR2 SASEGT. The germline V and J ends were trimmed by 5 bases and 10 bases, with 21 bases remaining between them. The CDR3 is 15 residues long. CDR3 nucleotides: TGTGCCAGCAGTATCTTACAAGTCTTTAGGGGTCCCCAGCATTTT. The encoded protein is CASSILQVFRGPQHF.

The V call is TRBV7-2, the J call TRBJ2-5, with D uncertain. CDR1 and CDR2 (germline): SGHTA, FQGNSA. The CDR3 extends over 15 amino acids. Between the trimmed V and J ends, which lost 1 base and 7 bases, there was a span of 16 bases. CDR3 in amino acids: CASSLVATVDGTQYF. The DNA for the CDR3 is TGTGCCAGCAGCTTAGTAGCTACAGTCGATGGGACCCAGTACTTC. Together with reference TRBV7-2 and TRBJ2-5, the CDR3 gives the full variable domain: GAGVSQSPSNKVTEKGKDVELRCDPISGHTALYWYRQSLGQGLEFLIYFQGNSAPDKSGLPSDRFSAERTGGSVSTLTIQRTQQEDSAVYLCASSLVATVDGTQYFGPGTRLLVL.

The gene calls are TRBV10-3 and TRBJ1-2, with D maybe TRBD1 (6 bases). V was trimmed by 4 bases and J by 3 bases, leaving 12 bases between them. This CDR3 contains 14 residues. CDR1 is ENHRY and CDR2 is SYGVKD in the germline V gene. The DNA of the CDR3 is TGTGCCATCAGTGGGGGGCTGGCTGACTATGGCTACACCTTC. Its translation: CAISGGLADYGYTF.

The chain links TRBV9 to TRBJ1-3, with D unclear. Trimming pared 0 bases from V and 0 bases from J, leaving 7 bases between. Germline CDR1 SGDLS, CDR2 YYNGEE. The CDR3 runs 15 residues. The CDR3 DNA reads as TGTGCCAGCAGCGTAGATCCAGCCTCTGGAAACACCATATATTTT. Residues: CASSVDPASGNTIYF. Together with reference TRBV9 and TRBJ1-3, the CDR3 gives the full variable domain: DSGVTQTPKHLITATGQRVTLRCSPRSGDLSVYWYQQSLDQGLQFLIQYYNGEERAKGNILERFSAQQFPDLHSELNLSSLELGDSALYFCASSVDPASGNTIYFGEGSWLTVV.

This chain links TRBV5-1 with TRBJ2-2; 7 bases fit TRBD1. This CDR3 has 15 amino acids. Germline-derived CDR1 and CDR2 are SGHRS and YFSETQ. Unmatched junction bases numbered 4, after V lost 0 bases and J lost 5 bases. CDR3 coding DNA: TGCGCCAGCAGCTTGGGGACAGGTTCAACCGGGGAGCTGTTTTTT. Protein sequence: CASSLGTGSTGELFF.

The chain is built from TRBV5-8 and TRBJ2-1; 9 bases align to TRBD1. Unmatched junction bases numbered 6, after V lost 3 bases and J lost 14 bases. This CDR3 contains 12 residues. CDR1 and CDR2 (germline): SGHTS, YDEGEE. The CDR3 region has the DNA TGTGCCAGCAGCTCCCGGACAGGGGTAGAGTTCTTC. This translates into CASSSRTGVEFF.

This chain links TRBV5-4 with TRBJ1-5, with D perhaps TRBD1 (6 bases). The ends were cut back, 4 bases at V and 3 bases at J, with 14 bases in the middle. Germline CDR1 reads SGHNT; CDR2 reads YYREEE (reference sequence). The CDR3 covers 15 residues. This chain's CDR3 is CASSLADRLNQPQHF. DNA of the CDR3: TGTGCCAGCAGCCTAGCGGACAGACTCAATCAGCCCCAGCATTTT. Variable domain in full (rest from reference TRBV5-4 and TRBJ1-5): ETGVTQSPTHLIKTRGQQVTLRCSSQSGHNTVSWYQQALGQGPQFIFQYYREEENGRGNFPPRFSGLQFPNYSSELNVNALELDDSALYLCASSLADRLNQPQHFGDGTRLSIL.

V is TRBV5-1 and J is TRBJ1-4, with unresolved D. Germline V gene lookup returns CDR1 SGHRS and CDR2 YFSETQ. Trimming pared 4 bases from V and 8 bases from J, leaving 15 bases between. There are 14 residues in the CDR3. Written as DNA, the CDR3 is TGCGCCAGCAGCCCTAACAGTGAGGGCGAAAAACTGTTTTTT. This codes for CASSPNSEGEKLFF. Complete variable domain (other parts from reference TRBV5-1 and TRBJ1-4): KAGVTQTPRYLIKTRGQQVTLSCSPISGHRSVSWYQQTPGQGLQFLFEYFSETQRNKGNFPGRFSGRQFSNSRSEMNVSTLELGDSALYLCASSPNSEGEKLFFGSGTQLSVL.

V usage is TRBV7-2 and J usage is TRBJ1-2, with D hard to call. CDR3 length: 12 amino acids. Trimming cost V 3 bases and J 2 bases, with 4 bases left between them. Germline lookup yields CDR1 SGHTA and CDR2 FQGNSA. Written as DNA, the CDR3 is TGTGCCAGCAGCTTTAGGAACTATGGCTACACCTTC. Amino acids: CASSFRNYGYTF.

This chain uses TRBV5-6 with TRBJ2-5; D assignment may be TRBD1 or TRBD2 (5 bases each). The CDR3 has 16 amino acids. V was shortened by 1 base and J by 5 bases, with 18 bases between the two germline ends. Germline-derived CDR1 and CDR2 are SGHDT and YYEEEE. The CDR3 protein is CASSLLLGPSPETQYF. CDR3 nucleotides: TGTGCCAGCAGCTTGTTACTGGGACCCTCGCCGGAGACCCAGTACTTC.

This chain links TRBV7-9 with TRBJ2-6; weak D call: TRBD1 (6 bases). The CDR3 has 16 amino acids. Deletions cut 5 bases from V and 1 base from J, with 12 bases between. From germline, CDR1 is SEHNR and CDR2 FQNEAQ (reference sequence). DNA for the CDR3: TGTGCCAGCAGCGTCCAGGGGCTTTCTGGGGCCAACGTCCTGACTTTC. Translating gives CASSVQGLSGANVLTF.

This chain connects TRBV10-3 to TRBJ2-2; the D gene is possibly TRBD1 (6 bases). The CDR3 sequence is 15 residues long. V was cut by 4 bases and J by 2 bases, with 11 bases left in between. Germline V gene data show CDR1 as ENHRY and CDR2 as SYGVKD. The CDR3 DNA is TGTGCCATCAGTGTTCAGGGGTTAAACACCGGGGAGCTGTTTTTT. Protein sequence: CAISVQGLNTGELFF.

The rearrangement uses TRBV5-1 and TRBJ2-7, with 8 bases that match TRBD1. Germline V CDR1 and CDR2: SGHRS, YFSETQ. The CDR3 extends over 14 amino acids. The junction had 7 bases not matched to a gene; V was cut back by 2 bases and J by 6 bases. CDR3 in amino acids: CASSLPGQEAEQYF. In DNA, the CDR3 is TGCGCCAGCAGCTTACCGGGACAGGAGGCCGAGCAGTACTTC.

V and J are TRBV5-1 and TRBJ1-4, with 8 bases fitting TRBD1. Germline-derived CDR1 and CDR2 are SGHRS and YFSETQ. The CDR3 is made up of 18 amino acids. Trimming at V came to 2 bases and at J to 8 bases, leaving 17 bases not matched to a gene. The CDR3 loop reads CASSFGQGSLLSREKLFF. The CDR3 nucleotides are TGCGCCAGCAGCTTCGGACAGGGTAGTCTTCTTTCCAGGGAAAAACTGTTTTTT.

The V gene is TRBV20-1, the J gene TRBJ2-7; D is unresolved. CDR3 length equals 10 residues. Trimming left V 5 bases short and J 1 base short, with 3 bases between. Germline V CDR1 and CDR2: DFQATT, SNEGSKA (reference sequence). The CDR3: CSAASYEQYF. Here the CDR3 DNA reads TGCAGTGCTGCTTCCTACGAGCAGTACTTC.

Here the CDR3 reads CASGQGIEKLFF. For the CDR3, the DNA is TGTGCCAGCGGACAGGGAATTGAAAAACTGTTTTTT. This chain uses TRBV25-1 with TRBJ1-4; 8 bases are a match to TRBD1. The CDR3 has 12 residues. Trimming took 8 bases from V and 7 from J; bases not matched to a gene: 3. CDR1 is MGHDK, CDR2 SYGVNS, per germline.

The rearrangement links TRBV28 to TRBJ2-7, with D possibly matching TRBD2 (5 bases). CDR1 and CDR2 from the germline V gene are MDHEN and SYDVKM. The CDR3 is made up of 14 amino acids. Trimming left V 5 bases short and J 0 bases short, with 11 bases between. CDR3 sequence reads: CASSPSGFSYEQYF. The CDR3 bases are TGTGCCAGCAGTCCCTCGGGGTTCTCCTACGAGCAGTACTTC.

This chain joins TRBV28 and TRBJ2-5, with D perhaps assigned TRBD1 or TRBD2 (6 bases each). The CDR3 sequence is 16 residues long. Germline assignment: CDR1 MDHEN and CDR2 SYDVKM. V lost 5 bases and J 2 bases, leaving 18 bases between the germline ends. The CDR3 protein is CASSLPGGRWQETQYF. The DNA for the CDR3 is TGTGCCAGCAGTCTTCCTGGGGGGCGTTGGCAAGAGACCCAGTACTTC.

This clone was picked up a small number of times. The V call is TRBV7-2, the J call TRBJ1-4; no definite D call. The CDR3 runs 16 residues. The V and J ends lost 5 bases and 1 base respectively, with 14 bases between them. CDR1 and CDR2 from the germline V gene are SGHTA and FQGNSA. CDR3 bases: TGTGCCAGCAGCCCGAGGGCGACGGGAACTAATGAAAAACTGTTTTTT. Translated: CASSPRATGTNEKLFF.

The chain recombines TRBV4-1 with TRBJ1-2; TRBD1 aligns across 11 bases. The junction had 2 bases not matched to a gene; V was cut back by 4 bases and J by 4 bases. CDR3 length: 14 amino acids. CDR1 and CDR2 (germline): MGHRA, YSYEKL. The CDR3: CASSPGTGGYGYTF. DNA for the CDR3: TGCGCCAGCAGCCCGGGGACAGGGGGCTATGGCTACACCTTC.

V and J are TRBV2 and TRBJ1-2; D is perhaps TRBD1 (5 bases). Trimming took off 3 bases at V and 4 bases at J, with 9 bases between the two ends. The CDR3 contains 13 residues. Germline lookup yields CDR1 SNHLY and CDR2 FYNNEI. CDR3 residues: CASSEEGSYGYTF. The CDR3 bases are TGTGCCAGCAGTGAGGAGGGGAGCTATGGCTACACCTTC.

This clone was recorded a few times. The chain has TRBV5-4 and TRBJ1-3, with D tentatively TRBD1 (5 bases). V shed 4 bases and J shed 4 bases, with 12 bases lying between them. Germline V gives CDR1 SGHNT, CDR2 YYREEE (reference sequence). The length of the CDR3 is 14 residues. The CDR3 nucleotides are TGTGCCAGCAGCCGTCGGGACTCCGGAAACACCATATATTTT. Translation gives CASSRRDSGNTIYF.

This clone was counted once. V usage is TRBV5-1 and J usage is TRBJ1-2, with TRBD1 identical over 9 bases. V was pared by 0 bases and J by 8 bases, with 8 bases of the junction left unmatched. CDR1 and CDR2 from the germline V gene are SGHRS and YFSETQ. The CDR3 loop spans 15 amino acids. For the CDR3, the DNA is TGCGCCAGCAGCTTGGGCGACGGGACAGGGTCGGGCTACACCTTC. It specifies CASSLGDGTGSGYTF.

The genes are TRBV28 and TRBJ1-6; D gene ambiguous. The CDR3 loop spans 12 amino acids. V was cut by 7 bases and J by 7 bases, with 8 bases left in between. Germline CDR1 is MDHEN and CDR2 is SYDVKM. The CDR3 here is CASNQLNSPLHF. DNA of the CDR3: TGTGCCAGCAATCAGTTAAATTCACCCCTCCACTTT.